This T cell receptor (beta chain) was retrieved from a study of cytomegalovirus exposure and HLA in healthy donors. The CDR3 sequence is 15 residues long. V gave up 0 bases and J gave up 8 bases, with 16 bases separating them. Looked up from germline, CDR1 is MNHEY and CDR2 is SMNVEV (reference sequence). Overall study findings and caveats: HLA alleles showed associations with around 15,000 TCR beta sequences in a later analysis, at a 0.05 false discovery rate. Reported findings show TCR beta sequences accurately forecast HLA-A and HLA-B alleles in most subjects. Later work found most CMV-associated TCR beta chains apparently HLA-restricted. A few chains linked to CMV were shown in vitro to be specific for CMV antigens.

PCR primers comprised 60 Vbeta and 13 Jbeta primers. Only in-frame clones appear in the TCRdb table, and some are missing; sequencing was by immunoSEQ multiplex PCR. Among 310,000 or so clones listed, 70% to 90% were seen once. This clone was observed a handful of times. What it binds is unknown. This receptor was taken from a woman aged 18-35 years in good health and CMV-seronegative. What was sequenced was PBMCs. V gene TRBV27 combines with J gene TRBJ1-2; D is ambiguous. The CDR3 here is CASSLSLAGFGGYTF. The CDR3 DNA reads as TGTGCCAGCAGTTTATCTCTCGCGGGCTTCGGGGGCTACACCTTC.